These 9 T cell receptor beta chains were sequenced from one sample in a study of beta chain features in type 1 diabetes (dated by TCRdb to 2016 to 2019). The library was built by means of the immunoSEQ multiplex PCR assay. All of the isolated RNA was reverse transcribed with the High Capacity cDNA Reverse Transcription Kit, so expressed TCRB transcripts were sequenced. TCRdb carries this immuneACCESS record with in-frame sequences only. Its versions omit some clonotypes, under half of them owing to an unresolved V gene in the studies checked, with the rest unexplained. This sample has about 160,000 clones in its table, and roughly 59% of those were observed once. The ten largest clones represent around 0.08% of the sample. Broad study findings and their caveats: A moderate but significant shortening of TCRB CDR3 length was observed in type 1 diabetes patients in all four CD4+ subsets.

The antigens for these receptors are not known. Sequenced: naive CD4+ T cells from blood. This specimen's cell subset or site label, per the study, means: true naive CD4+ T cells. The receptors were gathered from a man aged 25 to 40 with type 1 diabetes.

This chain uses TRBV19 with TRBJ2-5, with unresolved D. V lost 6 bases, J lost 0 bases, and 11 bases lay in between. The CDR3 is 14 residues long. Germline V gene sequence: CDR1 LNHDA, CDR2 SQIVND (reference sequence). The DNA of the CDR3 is TGTGCCAGTAGAGGAGCGCCGTACCAAGAGACCCAGTACTTC. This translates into CASRGAPYQETQYF.

The CDR3 is CSVPTSGVADTQYF. CDR3 bases: TGCAGCGTGCCGACTAGCGGGGTCGCAGATACGCAGTATTTT. The V and J genes are TRBV29-1 and TRBJ2-3; 11 positions match TRBD2. Germline V gives CDR1 SQVTM, CDR2 ANQGSEA. Losses at the gene ends were 6 bases for V and 4 bases for J; bases not matched to a gene: 6. CDR3 length equals 14 residues.

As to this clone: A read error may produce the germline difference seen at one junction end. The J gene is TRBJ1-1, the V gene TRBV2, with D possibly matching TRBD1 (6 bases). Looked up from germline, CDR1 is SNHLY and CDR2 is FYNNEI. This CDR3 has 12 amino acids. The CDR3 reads CASSEGTAYPLF. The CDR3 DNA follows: TGTGCCAGCAGTGAAGGGACAGCGTATCCCCTCTTT.

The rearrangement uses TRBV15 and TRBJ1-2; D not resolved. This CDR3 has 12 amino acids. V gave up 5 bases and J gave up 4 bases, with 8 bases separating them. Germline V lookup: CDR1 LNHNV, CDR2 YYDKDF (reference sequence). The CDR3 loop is CATSESGYGYTF. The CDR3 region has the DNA TGTGCCACCAGCGAAAGCGGCTATGGCTACACCTTC.

DNA of the CDR3: TGCAGCGTTGTGGTCCCGGAAAACTACGAGCAGTACTTC. This sequence encodes CSVVVPENYEQYF. The J gene is TRBJ2-7, the V gene TRBV29-1; no definite D call. Looked up from germline, CDR1 is SQVTM and CDR2 is ANQGSEA. This CDR3 contains 13 residues. Trimming left V 4 bases short and J 3 bases short, with 13 bases between.

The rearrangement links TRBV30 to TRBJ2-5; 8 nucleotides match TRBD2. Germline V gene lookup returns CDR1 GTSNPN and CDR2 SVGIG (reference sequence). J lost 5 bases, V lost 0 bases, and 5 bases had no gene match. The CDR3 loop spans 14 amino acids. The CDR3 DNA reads TGTGCCTGGAGTGTACTTACGGGGGGGGAGACCCAGTACTTC. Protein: CAWSVLTGGETQYF.

The CDR3 sequence is CASSYPSDEQYF. CDR3 in DNA: TGTGCCAGCAGTTACCCGTCCGACGAGCAGTACTTC. The chain joins TRBV6-6 to TRBJ2-7; D remains ambiguous. The CDR3 covers 12 residues. V was cut by 2 bases and J by 5 bases, with 7 bases left in between. Germline values: CDR1 MNHNY, CDR2 SVGAGI (reference sequence).

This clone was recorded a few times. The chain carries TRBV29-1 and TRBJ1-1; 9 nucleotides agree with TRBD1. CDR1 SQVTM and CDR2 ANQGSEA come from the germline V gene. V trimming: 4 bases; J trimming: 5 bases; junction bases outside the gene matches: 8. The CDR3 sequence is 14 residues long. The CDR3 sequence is CSVAGTGGVTEAFF. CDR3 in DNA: TGCAGCGTTGCTGGAACAGGGGGCGTGACTGAAGCTTTCTTT.

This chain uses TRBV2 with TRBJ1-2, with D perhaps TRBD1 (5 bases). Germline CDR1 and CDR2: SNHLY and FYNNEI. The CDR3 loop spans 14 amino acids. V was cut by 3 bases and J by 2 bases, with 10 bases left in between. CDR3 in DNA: TGTGCCAGCAGTGACAGGGCGCAAAACTATGGCTACACCTTC. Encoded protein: CASSDRAQNYGYTF.